What follows are 5 T cell receptor beta chains derived from one specimen sequenced in a study of T cell responses to AZD1222 COVID-19 vaccine. Profiling relied on immunoSEQ multiplex PCR, and the TCRdb table lists in-frame clones only, not all of them. The data show about 150,000 clones, approximately 91% seen once. The sequencing used peripheral blood, collected after recovery from COVID-19. The origin of the receptors is an adult who had recovered from COVID-19.

The chain recombines TRBV7-8 with TRBJ2-1; D not certain. Germline CDR1 and CDR2: SGHVS and FQNEAQ. The ends were cut back, 0 bases at V and 10 bases at J, with 10 bases in the middle. There are 13 residues in the CDR3. The chain's CDR3 is CASSLAEGQEQFF. The CDR3 nucleotides are TGTGCCAGCAGCTTAGCGGAAGGCCAGGAGCAGTTCTTC. The variable domain in full, with the rest retrieved from reference TRBV7-8 and TRBJ2-1, is GAGVSQSPRYKVAKRGQDVALRCDPISGHVSLFWYQQALGQGPEFLTYFQNEAQLDKSGLPSDRFFAERPEGSVSTLKIQRTQQEDSAVYLCASSLAEGQEQFFGPGTRLTVL.

J is TRBJ1-4 and V is TRBV5-1; D gene unclear. Germline values: CDR1 SGHRS, CDR2 YFSETQ. CDR3 length equals 15 residues. The germline V and J ends were trimmed by 2 bases and 8 bases, with 16 bases remaining between them. The CDR3 DNA follows: TGCGCCAGCAGCTTTTTATTTGTGTCTAGCGAAAAACTGTTTTTT. Translating gives CASSFLFVSSEKLFF.

The CDR3 DNA reads as TGTGCCAGCAGTTACTCGGCAGGGATCTACGAGCAGTACTTC. It encodes CASSYSAGIYEQYF. The chain joins TRBV6-5 to TRBJ2-7; D might be TRBD1 (5 bases). Trimming removed 0 bases from V and 3 bases from J, with 9 bases in between. Germline loops: CDR1 MNHEY, CDR2 SVGAGI. This CDR3 is built from 14 residues.

This chain uses TRBV6-2 or TRBV6-3 with TRBJ2-7; perhaps TRBD2 as D (5 bases). CDR3 length: 16 amino acids. Germline CDR1 MNHEY, CDR2 SVGEGT. V was trimmed by 2 bases and J by 3 bases, leaving 17 bases between them. CDR3 amino acids: CASSYPDWISNYEQYF. Here the CDR3 DNA reads TGTGCCAGCAGTTACCCGGACTGGATTAGTAACTACGAGCAGTACTTC.

The chain joins TRBV12-5 to TRBJ1-1; 7 bases are shared with TRBD1. Germline CDR1 LGHNT, CDR2 FRNRAP. The CDR3 extends over 16 amino acids. J lost 3 bases, V lost 2 bases, and 9 bases had no gene match. CDR3 sequence reads: CASGLTRGGLDTEAFF. The CDR3 coding sequence is TGTGCTAGTGGTTTGACCAGGGGGGGGCTTGACACTGAAGCTTTCTTT.